The clone carrying this T cell receptor (beta chain) was found a few times. The sample is drawn from a study of CD8+CD57+ T cells in acquired aplastic anemia. Across the whole study: Each DNA sample taken from sorted CD4+ and CD8+ cells came to about 3.2 ug on average.

V shed 4 bases, J shed 3 bases, and the junction held 6 bases outside the gene matches. Germline values: CDR1 LGHNA, CDR2 YNFKEQ. The CDR3 consists of 16 residues. The sequenced patients had an expansion of CD8+CD57+ cells seen by flow cytometry. The enrolled patients all had severe acquired aplastic anemia. It was genomic DNA that served as the template for profiling TCR beta VDJ and CDR3. TCRdb reanalysed the reads using MiXCR and keeps one entry per CDR3 protein. The data show more than 95,000 distinct CDR3 sequences, 40% seen once. V usage is TRBV4-2 and J usage is TRBJ2-7, with TRBD2 matching 13 bases. This clonotype was obtained from a human donor with aplastic anemia. Sample: sorted CD4+, CD8+, or CD8+CD57+ T cells (not recorded which) from PBMCs. The CDR3 loop reads CASSRTSGGAFYEQYF. CDR3 nucleotide sequence: TGTGCCAGCAGCCGTACTAGCGGGGGGGCCTTCTACGAGCAGTACTTC.